This TCR beta chain was documented in a study of T cell repertoires in cytomegalovirus infection. CDR3 size: 17 residues. The germline V gene has CDR1 MGHRA and CDR2 YSYEKL. V was shortened by 0 bases and J by 0 bases, with 11 bases between the two germline ends. This clonotype came up a few times. Its antigen is still unknown. TCRdb called the reads again in MiXCR, with one record for every CDR3 protein. The sample records tens of thousands of distinct CDR3 sequences, roughly 37% being singletons. The rearrangement uses TRBV4-1 and TRBJ1-4; D gene uncertain. This clonotype was sampled from a human donor in good health (CMV status not recorded). Some clones in this sample may be carry-over from other donors' samples. Sequences were derived from CD8+ T cells from cultured PBMCs, sampled from culture after CMV antigen stimulation. For the CDR3, the DNA is TGCGCCAGCAGCCAAGATCCCAGGATGCCAACTAATGAAAAACTGTTTTTT. It specifies CASSQDPRMPTNEKLFF.